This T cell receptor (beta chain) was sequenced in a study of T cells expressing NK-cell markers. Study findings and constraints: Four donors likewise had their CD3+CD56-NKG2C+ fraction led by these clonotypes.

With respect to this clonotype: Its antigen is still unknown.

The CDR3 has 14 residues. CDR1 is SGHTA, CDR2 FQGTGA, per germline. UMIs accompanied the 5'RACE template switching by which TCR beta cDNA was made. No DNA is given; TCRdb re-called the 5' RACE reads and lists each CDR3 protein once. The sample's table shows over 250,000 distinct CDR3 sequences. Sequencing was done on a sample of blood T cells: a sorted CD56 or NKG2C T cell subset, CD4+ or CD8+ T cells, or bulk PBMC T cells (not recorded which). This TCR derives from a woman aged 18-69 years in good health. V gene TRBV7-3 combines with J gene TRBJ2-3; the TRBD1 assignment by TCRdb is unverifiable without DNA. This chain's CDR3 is CASSLNPVTDTQYF. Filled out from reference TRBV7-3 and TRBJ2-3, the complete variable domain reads GAGVSQTPSNKVTEKGKYVELRCDPISGHTALYWYRQSLGQGPEFLIYFQGTGAADDSGLPNDRFFAVRPEGSVSTLKIQRTERGDSAVYLCASSLNPVTDTQYFGPGTRLTVL.